Following are 13 T cell receptor beta chains from one sample sequenced in a study of blood T cell repertoires in COVID-19. TCRdb's copy holds only in-frame clones and misses some; the assay was immunoSEQ multiplex PCR. Here the sample spans around 250,000 clones, about 83% being singletons. Sequencing was done on a sample of peripheral blood. Every receptor here comes from a man older than 75 with acute or convalescent COVID-19.

The rearrangement links TRBV12-3 or TRBV12-4 to TRBJ1-4; D not resolved. CDR3 length: 13 residues. With 5 bases removed from V and 7 bases from J, the gap between germline ends came to 11 bases. The CDR3 here is CASSRVEGEKLFF. CDR3 bases: TGTGCCAGCAGTCGAGTGGAGGGTGAAAAACTGTTTTTT.

This sequence joins TRBV18 and TRBJ1-4; the D gene is possibly TRBD1 (6 bases). Trimming removed 2 bases at V and 7 bases at J, with 8 bases between. Germline V gene data show CDR1 as KGHSH and CDR2 as LQKENI. The CDR3 totals 13 residues. The CDR3 reads CASSPGGGEKLFF. The DNA for the CDR3 is TGTGCCAGCTCACCAGGGGGCGGTGAAAAACTGTTTTTT.

V is TRBV5-1 and J is TRBJ2-3; 7 nucleotides align to TRBD2. Germline CDR1 reads SGHRS; CDR2 reads YFSETQ. CDR3 length equals 15 residues. Trimming cost V 0 bases and J 3 bases; bases outside gene matches: 4. DNA of the CDR3: TGCGCCAGCAGCTTGGACGGGAGGTATACAGATACGCAGTATTTT. It yields the protein CASSLDGRYTDTQYF.

V usage is TRBV5-1 and J usage is TRBJ1-3, with D perhaps TRBD1 (5 bases). V gave up 0 bases and J gave up 0 bases, with 13 bases separating them. The germline V gene has CDR1 SGHRS and CDR2 YFSETQ. The CDR3 contains 17 residues. CDR3 region: CASSLDEGAHSGNTIYF. The DNA for the CDR3 is TGCGCCAGCAGCTTGGATGAAGGGGCCCACTCTGGAAACACCATATATTTT.

V gene TRBV6-5 combines with J gene TRBJ2-7; 11 nucleotides line up with TRBD2. J gave up 3 bases and V 7 bases, and 5 bases lay outside the gene matches. Germline V CDR1 and CDR2: MNHEY, SVGAGI. The CDR3 runs 14 residues. The DNA for the CDR3 is TGTGCCAGCACTGGGACTAGCGGTCTCTACGAGCAGTACTTC. It encodes CASTGTSGLYEQYF.

This rearrangement joins TRBV6-5 to TRBJ1-2; D gene unclear. The V gene lost 8 bases and the J gene lost 8 bases, with 15 bases spanning the gap. This CDR3 comprises 12 residues. The germline gives CDR1 MNHEY, CDR2 SVGAGI. This CDR3 is CASATSRRGYTF. CDR3 nucleotide sequence: TGTGCCAGCGCTACCTCCCGTAGAGGCTACACCTTC.

The chain employs TRBV28 and TRBJ1-4, with 9 bases aligning to TRBD1. Per germline, CDR1 MDHEN and CDR2 SYDVKM. After removal of 7 bases from V and 6 bases from J, the junction contained 6 bases not matched to a gene. This CDR3 has 14 residues. DNA of the CDR3: TGTGCCAGCACCGGGACAGGGTCCTATGAAAAACTGTTTTTT. Its translation is CASTGTGSYEKLFF.

The table lists this clone with a count of one. The genes are TRBV4-3 and TRBJ2-1; D might be TRBD2 (6 bases). V lost 0 bases and J lost 5, with 20 bases in between. Germline V gives CDR1 LGHNA, CDR2 YSLEER. This CDR3 is 18 amino acids long. CDR3 in DNA: TGCGCCAGCAGCCAAGATCTTGGAGTAGCGGTGATTAACAATGAGCAGTTCTTC. This translates into CASSQDLGVAVINNEQFF.

CDR3 residues: CSVNRAGTEAFF. The CDR3 nucleotides are TGCAGCGTAAACAGGGCGGGCACTGAAGCTTTCTTT. J is TRBJ1-1 and V is TRBV29-1; D is perhaps TRBD1 (6 bases). Germline V CDR1 and CDR2: SQVTM, ANQGSEA. The CDR3 consists of 12 residues. Trimming cost V 6 bases and J 4 bases, with 12 bases left between them.

This chain uses TRBV19 with TRBJ1-1; TRBD1 matches 7 bases. Looked up from germline, CDR1 is LNHDA and CDR2 is SQIVND (reference sequence). This CDR3 is 15 amino acids long. The trim removed 3 bases at V and 1 base at J, leaving 5 bases unmatched. The CDR3 spells CASSILGTANTEAFF. In DNA form, the CDR3 reads TGTGCCAGTAGTATTTTGGGGACAGCGAACACTGAAGCTTTCTTT.

V usage is TRBV4-1 and J usage is TRBJ2-7, with D perhaps TRBD2 (5 bases). The CDR3 runs 16 residues. V was clipped by 0 bases and J by 1 base, with 13 bases between them. The germline CDR1 and CDR2 sequences are MGHRA and YSYEKL. CDR3 coding DNA: TGCGCCAGCAGCCAAGAAAAGGCCAAGCGGTCCTACGAGCAGTACTTC. Translation gives CASSQEKAKRSYEQYF.

The chain couples TRBV5-1 to TRBJ2-7, with 12 bases that match TRBD2. Germline V gene lookup returns CDR1 SGHRS and CDR2 YFSETQ. With 0 bases clipped from V and 3 bases from J, the junction kept 13 bases outside the gene matches. The CDR3 consists of 19 residues. The DNA of the CDR3 is TGCGCCAGCAGCTTGGCCCTAGCGGGAGGGTCCCTGAAAGTCTACGAGCAGTACTTC. Protein: CASSLALAGGSLKVYEQYF.

V and J are TRBV11-2 and TRBJ2-7; D perhaps matches TRBD2 (5 bases). Trimming took 4 bases from V and 4 from J, leaving 23 bases between them. Germline V gives CDR1 SGHAT, CDR2 FQNNGV. This CDR3 comprises 17 residues. This CDR3 reads CASSSFSGPSGSYEQYF. The CDR3, as DNA: TGTGCCAGCAGCTCTTTTTCGGGCCCAAGCGGAAGTTACGAGCAGTACTTC.